This T cell receptor beta chain was sequenced for a study of blood T cell repertoires in COVID-19. Whole-study context: The origin of the acute and convalescent COVID-19 samples was the United States, Italy and Spain. The cDNA or gDNA used as material had been derived from T cells, B-cell-depleted T cells, or PBMCs.

Per the original data handling: The assay estimated nucleated cells by amplifying reference gene primers. Clones were sequenced by immunoSEQ multiplex PCR, and TCRdb holds only the in-frame ones, with some missing. V and J calls plus clone size are reproduced from that table; the DNA served to infer D and trimming. The table has about 220,000 clones, around 80% seen once. The CDR3 loop spans 17 amino acids. V lost 4 bases and J 2 bases, leaving 21 bases between the germline ends. Germline CDR1 and CDR2: SGHNT and YYREEE (reference sequence). The specimen sequenced was peripheral blood. The source is a human donor in a cohort sampled during active COVID-19. The V call is TRBV5-4, the J call TRBJ2-5, with a tentative D call TRBD1 (6 bases). The CDR3 is CASSRPTTVRGQETQYF. Written as DNA, the CDR3 is TGTGCCAGCAGCCGCCCAACGACAGTGAGGGGGCAAGAGACCCAGTACTTC.